The present entry profiles one T cell receptor (beta chain) with its context. Its matching antigen is unknown. The library targeted TCRbeta and was prepared with unique molecular identifiers. TCRdb fed the PCR reads into MiXCR, producing one record per CDR3 protein. The table lists hundreds of thousands of distinct CDR3 sequences, 16% of them singletons. This sample stems from a study of T-cell reconstitution after alpha-beta-depleted transplantation in children. Study conclusions and caveats: At around two months after transplant, the alpha-beta T cells were reportedly derived from several hundred expanded clones that came from non-depleted graft cells. Elevated TCRbeta diversity at day 60 was traced, in some patients, to surviving recipient T cells and thymic progenitors.

The clonotype originates from a boy in the first two years of life who had a stem cell transplant for Wiskott-Aldrich syndrome, so the T cells may come from the graft donor. This specimen was PBMCs, mostly from graft donor cells, taken 360 days after TCRalphabeta/CD19-depleted stem cell transplant.

CDR3 nucleotide sequence: TGTGCCAGCTCACCGAGGAACGGAGAAGCTTTCTTT. Its translation is CASSPRNGEAFF. V usage is TRBV18 and J usage is TRBJ1-1, with D unclear. V lost 3 bases and J lost 8, with 10 bases in between. The CDR3 is made up of 12 amino acids. Per the germline V gene, CDR1 is KGHSH and CDR2 is LQKENI.